This T cell receptor (beta chain) was profiled in a study of T-cell reconstitution after alpha-beta-depleted transplantation in children. General study findings and limits: Recipient T cells and thymic progenitors that survived were the source of the high TCRbeta diversity seen at day 60 in some patients. One year post-transplant, T-cell counts and diversity were largely derived from T cells produced anew. Roughly two months post-transplant, alpha-beta T cells reportedly originated from several hundred graft clones that had expanded.

Unique molecular identifiers were incorporated into the prepared TCRbeta library. Via MiXCR, TCRdb re-called the PCR reads, giving one row per CDR3 protein. The repertoire holds 530,000 or so distinct CDR3 sequences, with 25% to 30% as singletons. A remark on this clonotype: Its antigen is undetermined.

CDR3 length: 12 residues. Trimming left V 5 bases short and J 4 bases short, with 11 bases between. Germline values: CDR1 DFQATT, CDR2 SNEGSKA (reference sequence). The TCR was taken from a boy younger than two with Wiskott-Aldrich syndrome, due to receive a stem cell transplant. The V call is TRBV20-1, the J call TRBJ1-2; D possibly corresponds to TRBD1 (5 bases). The sample consisted of PBMCs, taken before TCRalphabeta/CD19-depleted stem cell transplant. The CDR3: CSALDMSYGYTF. In DNA, the CDR3 is TGCAGTGCTCTGGACATGTCCTATGGCTACACCTTC.